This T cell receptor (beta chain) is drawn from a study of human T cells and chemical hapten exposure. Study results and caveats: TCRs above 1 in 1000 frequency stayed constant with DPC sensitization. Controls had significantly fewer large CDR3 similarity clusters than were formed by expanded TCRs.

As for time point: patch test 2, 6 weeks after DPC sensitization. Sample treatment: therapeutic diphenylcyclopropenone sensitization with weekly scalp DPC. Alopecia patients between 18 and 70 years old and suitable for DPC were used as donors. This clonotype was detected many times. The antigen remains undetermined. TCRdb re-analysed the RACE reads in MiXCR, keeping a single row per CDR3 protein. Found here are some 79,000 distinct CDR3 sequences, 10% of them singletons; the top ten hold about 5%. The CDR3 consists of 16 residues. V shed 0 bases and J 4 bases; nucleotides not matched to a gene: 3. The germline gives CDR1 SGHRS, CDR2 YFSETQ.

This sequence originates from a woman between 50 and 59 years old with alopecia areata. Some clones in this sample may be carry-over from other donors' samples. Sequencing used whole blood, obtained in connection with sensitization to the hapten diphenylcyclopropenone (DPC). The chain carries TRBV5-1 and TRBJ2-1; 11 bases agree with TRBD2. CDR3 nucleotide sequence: TGCGCCAGCAGCTTGGGGCTAGCGGGGGGATACAATGAGCAGTTCTTC. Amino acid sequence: CASSLGLAGGYNEQFF.